This entry lists 5 T cell receptor beta chains sequenced from one sample in a study of shared clonotypes between healthy human individuals. Assay: immunoSEQ multiplex PCR; the TCRdb copy retains only in-frame clones and omits some. Of 170,000 or so clones detected, approximately 62% appear once; the ten largest clones hold 8% to 13%. The sample comprised memory CD4+ T cells sorted from blood. Subset indicated: CD45RA-negative fraction. The origin of the receptors is a man aged 25-45 years in good health.

This clone was seen only a few times. The chain recombines TRBV9 with TRBJ2-3; TRBD1 is a possible D gene (5 bases). With 5 bases removed from V and 6 bases from J, the gap between germline ends came to 31 bases. CDR3 size: 19 residues. Germline CDR1 reads SGDLS; CDR2 reads YYNGEE. CDR3 loop: CASSKGHLNGFGFTDTQYF. CDR3 in DNA: TGTGCCAGCAGTAAAGGACACCTCAATGGGTTCGGGTTCACGGATACGCAGTATTTT.

The chain links TRBV9 to TRBJ2-1; a weak D match, TRBD2 (5 bases). The ends were cut back, 0 bases at V and 2 bases at J, with 9 bases in the middle. Germline loops: CDR1 SGDLS, CDR2 YYNGEE. The CDR3 runs to 15 residues. The CDR3: CASSVVASPYNEQFF. The CDR3 nucleotides are TGTGCCAGCAGCGTAGTGGCTAGCCCCTACAATGAGCAGTTCTTC.

This chain joins TRBV5-5 and TRBJ1-5, with 8 positions matching TRBD1. V dropped 4 bases and J dropped 6; count of bases not matched to a gene: 6. This CDR3 is 14 amino acids long. Germline CDR1 and CDR2: SGHKS and YYEKEE (reference sequence). The chain's CDR3 is CASSGGQGGQPQHF. The CDR3 DNA follows: TGTGCCAGCAGCGGAGGACAGGGTGGTCAGCCCCAGCATTTT.

The chain is built from TRBV28 and TRBJ1-1; D gene uncertain. This CDR3 contains 13 residues. Germline CDR1 MDHEN, CDR2 SYDVKM. V lost 8 bases and J 0 bases, leaving 10 bases between the germline ends. The CDR3, as DNA: TGTGCCAGCGAGAAGACTCTGAACACTGAAGCTTTCTTT. Amino acid sequence: CASEKTLNTEAFF.

This clone has only a few counts. The chain recombines TRBV19 with TRBJ2-7; TRBD2 matches at 7 bases. The CDR3 contains 15 residues. Germline V gene lookup returns CDR1 LNHDA and CDR2 SQIVND (reference sequence). V shed 3 bases and J 4 bases; nucleotides not matched to a gene: 9. CDR3 nucleotide sequence: TGTGCCAGTAGTATGTTCGGACAAGCGGGGTACGAGCAGTACTTC. It translates to CASSMFGQAGYEQYF.